The clone carrying this TCR beta chain has a handful of counts. Antigen specificity is unknown. This CDR3 contains 15 residues. With V trimmed by 5 bases and J by 5 bases, 10 bases remained unmatched. Germline V lookup: CDR1 SGHRS, CDR2 YFSETQ. Individuals with alopecia areata gave both lesional scalp punch biopsies and peripheral blood for collection. Cell sorting was applied to PBMCs, and CD4+ and CD8+ T cells were collected. The data originate from a study of CD8+ T cells in alopecia areata. Investigators isolated RNA and reverse transcribed it into cDNA to act as the sequencing template. The table came from immunoSEQ multiplex PCR; TCRdb's copy has only in-frame clones and leaves some out. Of 95,000 to 150,000 clones in the sample, 47% are singletons; the top ten hold roughly a tenth. Findings and limits, study-wide: Sharing of TCRs across patients appeared less clear than in mice, possibly for HLA-related reasons.

This TCR was recovered from a human donor with alopecia areata. The material sequenced was NKG2D-low CD8+ T cells sorted from blood. V is TRBV5-1 and J is TRBJ2-7; TRBD1 matches 10 bases. The CDR3 nucleotides are TGCGCCAGCAGTTATACCGGGACAGGGGTCAACGAGCAGTACTTC. Translating gives CASSYTGTGVNEQYF.